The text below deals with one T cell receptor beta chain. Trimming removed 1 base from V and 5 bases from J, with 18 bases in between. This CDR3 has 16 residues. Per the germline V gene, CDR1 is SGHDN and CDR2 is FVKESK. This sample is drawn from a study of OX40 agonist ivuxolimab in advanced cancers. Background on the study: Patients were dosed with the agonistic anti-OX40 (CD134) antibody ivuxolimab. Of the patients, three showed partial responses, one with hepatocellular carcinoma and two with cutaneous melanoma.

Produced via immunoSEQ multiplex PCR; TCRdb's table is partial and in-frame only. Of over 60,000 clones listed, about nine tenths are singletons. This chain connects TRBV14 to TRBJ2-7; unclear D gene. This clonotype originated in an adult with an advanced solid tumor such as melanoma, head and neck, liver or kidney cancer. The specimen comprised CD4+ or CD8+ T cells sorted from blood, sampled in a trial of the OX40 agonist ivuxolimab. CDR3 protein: CASSQGSGRVVNEQYF. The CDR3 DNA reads TGTGCCAGCAGCCAAGGTAGTGGTAGGGTGGTCAACGAGCAGTACTTC.